This section outlines one TCR beta chain sequence together with its context. This clonotype was observed a handful of times. What antigen it recognizes has not been identified. Base qualities are not provided; no much larger clone lies one nucleotide away. Hyperthyroidism was considered stable if no progression to ophthalmopathy occurred within 18 months of follow-up. Hyperthyroidism patients were newly diagnosed, with disease duration under 2 months, and aged 18 to 65 years. Patients with other autoimmune diseases, uncontrolled infections, pregnancy or lactation were excluded from the study. Clinical symptoms, serum thyroxine, TRAb, thyroid ultrasound and orbital computed tomography formed the basis of the diagnosis. Ficoll-Paque density gradient centrifugation was used to isolate PBMCs from about 10 ml of fresh peripheral blood. Trizol reagent was used to extract the total RNA, and its quality was then checked on an Agilent 2100 Bioanalyzer.

These data are taken from a study of Graves' ophthalmopathy and Graves' hyperthyroidism (dated by TCRdb to the late 2010s). Looking at the study overall: Peripheral blood was collected at initial diagnosis, before any treatment. In roughly six hyperthyroidism patients, T-cell repertoires of thyroid tissue and blood were compared. To explore V-J signatures distinguishing ophthalmopathy from hyperthyroidism, a discovery set of about a hundred patients (fewer than 45 ophthalmopathy, 57 stable hyperthyroidism) was enrolled. After sampling, hyperthyroidism patients received methimazole starting at 30 mg daily, and ophthalmopathy patients received high-dose intravenous methylprednisolone. The study used signatures of the TCR beta repertoire to tell Graves' ophthalmopathy apart from Graves' hyperthyroidism and to predict which patients would progress to ophthalmopathy. In total, 120 to 150 blood samples were TCR-sequenced: approximately 42 ophthalmopathy, some 75 hyperthyroidism and some 17 hyperthyroidism-to-ophthalmopathy patients. For training and testing, the roughly 93 patients in the discovery cohort were randomly divided in a 7:3 ratio. An independent validation cohort was composed of 18 to 20 hyperthyroidism patients and some 16 patients who later progressed from hyperthyroidism to ophthalmopathy. What the study reported, not specific to this receptor: No statistical method was used to set the sample size in advance, and the investigators knew which group each participant was assigned to. In cross-validation, the 13-signature model distinguished ophthalmopathy from stable hyperthyroidism with 85% to 90% sensitivity and almost 83% specificity, and in the test set the corresponding values were around 78% and 73%. In validation, the model predicted ophthalmopathy progression with 70.59% sensitivity and less than 80% specificity; 12 predicted patients were CT-confirmed with GO in a median of approximately 6.5 months. Most expanded thyroid clonotypes with a frequency above 0.001 also appeared in blood, which suggests that blood repertoires may reflect the immune response in the thyroid.

TCR beta CDR3 regions were amplified from RNA transcripts for repertoire sequencing. The first round of RT-PCR was done with HTBI primers and the Qiagen OneStep RT-PCR kit, and was followed by a second round of multiplex PCR, then size selection and purification. The libraries underwent paired-end sequencing with 100 bp reads on an Illumina HiSeq2000. As for the original processing: SOAPnuke was used to process the reads, removing any read that contained adapters or uncalled bases, had a mean Phred below 15, or lacked an exact match to the constant primer or identifier. COPE v1.2.5 was used to merge high-quality paired reads. Each unique nucleotide sequence was defined as a clonotype, and clonotypes were aligned to IMGT TRB V, D and J references with MiTCR v1.1. Only V-J combinations with frequency above 0.0001 were analysed, covering around 99% of repertoires. A TCR clonal expansion and chaos score per V-J combination was defined as the ratio of F50 clonal expansion to chaos observed in the TCRdist matrix. Welch's t-statistics and random forest were used to narrow the features down to approximately 13 V-J combinations, which were then fed into a naive Bayes classifier. Thyroid-blood repertoire similarity was quantified with the Morisita-Horn index. TCRdb reanalyzed the raw reads on its own, using fastp at Q25 for trimming and MiXCR for clone calling, and kept in-frame beta chains. Rows are combined by CDR3 protein, so each entry shows the most common genes and DNA. The V and J calls follow TCRdb's processing rather than the paper's. This sample has a few hundred thousand distinct CDR3 sequences in its table, and 20% to 25% of those were observed once. The ten largest account for roughly 3% of the sample.

Trimmed from V: 6 bases; trimmed from J: 2 bases; junction bases lacking a gene match: 4. Based on the germline V gene, the CDR1 and CDR2 sequences are ENHRY and SYGVKD. There are 14 amino acids in the CDR3, from cysteine to phenylalanine inclusive. Just CDR3 DNA is preserved here, 42 bases in frame from base 1. The sample consisted of peripheral blood. The chain employs TRBV10-3 and TRBJ1-3, with 7 middle bases fitting TRBD1. This receptor was taken from a woman between 18 and 30 years old with stable Graves' hyperthyroidism. Donor details come from another sample of the same person, matched by shared clones. The DNA is as follows: TGTGCCATCAGATCCGACAGGGCTGGAAACACCATATATTTT. Its protein product is CAIRSDRAGNTIYF.